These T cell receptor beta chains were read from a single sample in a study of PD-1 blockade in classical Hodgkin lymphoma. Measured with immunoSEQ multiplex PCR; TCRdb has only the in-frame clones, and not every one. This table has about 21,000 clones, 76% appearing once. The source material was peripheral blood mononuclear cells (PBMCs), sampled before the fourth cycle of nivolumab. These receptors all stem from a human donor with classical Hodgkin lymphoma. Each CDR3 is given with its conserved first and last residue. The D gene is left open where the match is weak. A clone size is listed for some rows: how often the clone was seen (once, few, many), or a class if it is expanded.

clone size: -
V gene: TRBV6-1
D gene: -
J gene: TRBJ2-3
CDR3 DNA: TGTGCCAGCAGTGAACCCGGACTGGTAACAGATACGCAGTATTTT
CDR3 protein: CASSEPGLVTDTQYF

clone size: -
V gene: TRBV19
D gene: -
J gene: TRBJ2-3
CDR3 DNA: TGTGCCAGTAGTATGGGGGCCGAGTATACGCAGTATTTT
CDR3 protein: CASSMGAEYTQYF

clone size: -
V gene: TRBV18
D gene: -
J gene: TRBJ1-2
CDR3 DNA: TGTGCCAGCTCACCAAGCGGGGGACACTATGGCTACACCTTC
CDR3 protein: CASSPSGGHYGYTF

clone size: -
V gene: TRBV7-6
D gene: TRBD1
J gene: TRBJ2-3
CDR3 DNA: TGTGCCAGCAGCTTAGGAGCCGGGACAGGGGGCGTGGATACGCAGTATTTT
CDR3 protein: CASSLGAGTGGVDTQYF

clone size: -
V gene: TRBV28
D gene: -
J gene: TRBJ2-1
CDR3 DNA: TGTGCCAGCAGTATACAGGGGCGGGAATATGATTACTACAATGAGCAGTTCTTC
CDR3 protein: CASSIQGREYDYYNEQFF

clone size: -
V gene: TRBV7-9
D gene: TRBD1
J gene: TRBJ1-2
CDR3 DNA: TGTGCCAGCAGCCCGGACAGGAGGGATGGCTACACCTTC
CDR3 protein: CASSPDRRDGYTF

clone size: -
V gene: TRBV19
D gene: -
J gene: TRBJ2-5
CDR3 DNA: TGTGCCAGTGGGGGACGACTACAGCGCCTCGACTTC
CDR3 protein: CASGGRLQRLDF

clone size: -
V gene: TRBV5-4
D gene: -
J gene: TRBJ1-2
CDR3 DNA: TGTGCCAGCAGCTTCAGCAGGCCTATGATATCAGCTAACTATGGCTACACCTTC
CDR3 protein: CASSFSRPMISANYGYTF

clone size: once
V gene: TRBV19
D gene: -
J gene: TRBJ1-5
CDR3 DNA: TGTGCCAGTAGTATTCTTGGTAGTGGCAATCAGCCCCAGCATTTT
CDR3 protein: CASSILGSGNQPQHF

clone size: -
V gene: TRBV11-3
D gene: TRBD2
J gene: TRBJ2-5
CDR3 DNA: TGTGCCAGCAGCCTTGTAGCGGGATCGCAAGAGACCCAGTACTTC
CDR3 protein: CASSLVAGSQETQYF

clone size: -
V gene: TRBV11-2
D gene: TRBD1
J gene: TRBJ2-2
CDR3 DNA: TGTGCCAGCAGCTATGTGATAGGGACAGGGTTGGAGCGGGAGCTGTTTTTT
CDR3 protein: CASSYVIGTGLERELFF

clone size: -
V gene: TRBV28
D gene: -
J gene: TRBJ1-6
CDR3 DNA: TGTGCCAGCACCCAGGGGAGCTCCTATAATTCACCCCTCCACTTT
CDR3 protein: CASTQGSSYNSPLHF

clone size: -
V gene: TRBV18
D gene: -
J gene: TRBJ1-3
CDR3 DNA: TGTGCCAGCTCACAAGATTCCAGTTCGTACGCCATATATTTT
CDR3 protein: CASSQDSSSYAIYF

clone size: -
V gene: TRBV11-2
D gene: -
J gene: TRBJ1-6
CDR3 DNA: TGTGCCAGCAGCTTAGTCGTCCATTCACCCCTCCACTTT
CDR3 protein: CASSLVVHSPLHF